A single sample gave rise to the 28 T cell receptor beta chains below, sequenced in a study of T cells in Graves' hyperthyroidism and ophthalmopathy. Regions amplified from RNA transcripts were the TCR beta CDR3 regions. Carried out on the TCR CDR3, a first-round RT-PCR used the HTBI primer set. TCRdb independently ran MiXCR on the multiplex PCR reads; one entry per CDR3 protein. The repertoire includes about 520,000 distinct CDR3 sequences, less than 25% of them detected once, and around 11% sits in the top ten. The specimen was blood. These receptors were collected from a woman between 25 and 40 years old with Graves' ophthalmopathy.

The chain links TRBV6-1 to TRBJ2-2; D call uncertain. Germline V CDR1 and CDR2: MNHNS, SASEGT. This CDR3 contains 12 residues. Between the trimmed V and J ends, which lost 5 bases and 6 bases, there was a span of 7 bases. The DNA of the CDR3 is TGTGCCAGCAGTCAGAGGTCCGGGGAGCTGTTTTTT. It specifies CASSQRSGELFF.

On this clonotype itself: One end of the junction fails to match germline, which may point to a read error. The J gene is TRBJ2-6, the V gene TRBV19; a possible D gene is TRBD1 (6 bases). CDR3 length: 15 amino acids. The germline CDR1 and CDR2 sequences are LNHDA and SQIVND (reference sequence). In DNA form, the CDR3 reads TGTGCCAGTAGTGCGCACAGGGTCGGGGCCAACGTTCTGACTTTC. Translated, it gives CASSAHRVGANVLTF.

This clonotype was detected ten times or more. This chain uses TRBV12-3 or TRBV12-4 with TRBJ2-7; the match to TRBD1 covers 7 bases. The CDR3 consists of 14 residues. J gave up 2 bases and V 2 bases, and 3 bases lay outside the gene matches. The CDR3 is CASSLHGTAYEQYF. CDR3 nucleotide sequence: TGTGCCAGCAGTTTACACGGGACAGCCTACGAGCAGTACTTC.

The chain recombines TRBV28 with TRBJ1-1; 12 positions agree with TRBD1. V shed 6 bases, J shed 8 bases, and the junction held 7 bases outside the gene matches. The CDR3 is made up of 14 amino acids. Germline loops: CDR1 MDHEN, CDR2 SYDVKM. The DNA of the CDR3 is TGTGCCAGCAGGAGTGTGGGGACAGGGGGCGAAGCTTTCTTT. This gives the protein CASRSVGTGGEAFF.

V gene TRBV29-1 combines with J gene TRBJ2-2, with D maybe TRBD1 (6 bases). The CDR3 has 14 residues. Trimming removed 4 bases from V and 1 base from J, with 10 bases in between. CDR1 and CDR2 from the germline V gene are SQVTM and ANQGSEA. The CDR3 DNA reads as TGCAGCGTTGTTGAACAGGGGAACACCGGGGAGCTGTTTTTT. Translated, it gives CSVVEQGNTGELFF.

V gene TRBV6-1 combines with J gene TRBJ1-1; weak D call: TRBD1 (5 bases). Trimming cost V 6 bases and J 9 bases, with 14 bases left between them. Germline loops: CDR1 MNHNS, CDR2 SASEGT. The CDR3 spans 12 residues. CDR3 sequence: CASRGGGHKAFF. The CDR3, as DNA: TGTGCCAGCAGAGGAGGAGGACACAAAGCTTTCTTT.

V and J are TRBV12-3 or TRBV12-4 and TRBJ2-4; no reliable D call. The CDR3 is 15 residues long. V was shortened by 7 bases and J by 4 bases, with 17 bases between the two germline ends. The CDR3 bases are TGTGCCAGCACCAATAGCTGGCAGGTTAAAAACATTCAGTACTTC. Translated: CASTNSWQVKNIQYF.

In this sample, this clonotype turned up many times. One end of the junction fails to match germline, which may point to a read error. The chain carries TRBV7-7 and TRBJ2-7; 7 bases agree with TRBD1. The CDR3 runs 13 residues. CDR1 SSHAT and CDR2 FNYEAQ come from the germline V gene (reference sequence). The CDR3 here is CASSFVQGDEQYF. CDR3 bases: TGTGCTAGCAGCTTCGTCCAGGGGGACGAGCAGTACTTC.

The sample holds a few counts of this clonotype. V gene TRBV12-3 or TRBV12-4 combines with J gene TRBJ1-1, with 7 nucleotides matching TRBD1. The CDR3 is 15 amino acids. V shed 5 bases and J 0 bases; nucleotides not matched to a gene: 6. The chain's CDR3 is CASSPWGQLNTEAFF. The CDR3 DNA is TGTGCCAGCAGTCCGTGGGGACAGCTGAACACTGAAGCTTTCTTT.

This clonotype has a count of ten or more. This rearrangement joins TRBV6-1 to TRBJ2-7; 9 bases match TRBD1. This CDR3 is 15 amino acids long. Germline loops: CDR1 MNHNS, CDR2 SASEGT. Trimming took 6 bases from V and 1 from J; bases not matched to a gene: 7. CDR3 sequence reads: CASSDPGQGSYEQYF. As DNA, the CDR3 is TGTGCCAGCAGCGATCCGGGACAGGGTTCCTACGAGCAGTACTTC.

This clonotype was detected ten times or more. V and J are TRBV12-3 or TRBV12-4 and TRBJ1-1, with a tentative D call TRBD1 (6 bases). Trimming left V 5 bases short and J 3 bases short, with 10 bases between. The CDR3 contains 13 residues. The CDR3 DNA sequence: TGTGCCAGCAGTACAGGGCTGGACACTGAAGCTTTCTTT. Translated, it gives CASSTGLDTEAFF.

This clonotype was observed a handful of times. This chain connects TRBV5-1 to TRBJ1-2, with no clear D. The germline V and J ends were trimmed by 0 bases and 2 bases, with 11 bases remaining between them. Germline CDR1 and CDR2: SGHRS and YFSETQ. The CDR3 runs to 15 residues. This CDR3 is CASSLELTTNYGYTF. CDR3 bases: TGCGCCAGCAGCTTGGAACTAACAACAAACTATGGCTACACCTTC.

The chain links TRBV2 to TRBJ1-1; the D is unclear. Germline lookup yields CDR1 SNHLY and CDR2 FYNNEI. V lost 8 bases and J 0 bases, leaving 10 bases between the germline ends. The length of the CDR3 is 13 residues. The CDR3 is CASQGELNTEAFF. Written as DNA, the CDR3 is TGTGCCAGCCAAGGTGAACTGAACACTGAAGCTTTCTTT.

The chain recombines TRBV18 with TRBJ1-5; 7 bases are shared with TRBD1. CDR1 and CDR2 (germline): KGHSH, LQKENI. Trimming took 6 bases from V and 4 from J; bases not matched to a gene: 9. The CDR3 spans 15 residues. The CDR3 DNA is TGTGCCAGCTCCCCAGGGGGGTCAAGGAATCAGCCCCAGCATTTT. It specifies CASSPGGSRNQPQHF.

This clonotype has ten or more counts. This chain uses TRBV19 with TRBJ1-2; D possibly corresponds to TRBD1 (5 bases). Trimming left V 0 bases short and J 8 bases short, with 7 bases between. CDR3 length: 12 residues. Germline V lookup: CDR1 LNHDA, CDR2 SQIVND (reference sequence). CDR3 nucleotide sequence: TGTGCCAGTAGTATAGAACGGGACGGCTACACCTTC. Translated: CASSIERDGYTF.

This clonotype was seen a handful of times. This chain connects TRBV6-1 to TRBJ1-1, with D possibly TRBD1 on 5 matching bases. The length of the CDR3 is 16 residues. Germline values: CDR1 MNHNS, CDR2 SASEGT. Trimming took 3 bases from V and 4 from J, leaving 18 bases between them. The CDR3, as DNA: TGTGCCAGCAGTGACACCGGGACCTTTTGGGGCACTGAAGCTTTCTTT. It yields the protein CASSDTGTFWGTEAFF.

The rearrangement joins TRBV2 to TRBJ1-5; D ambiguous. V lost 9 bases and J 2 bases, leaving 14 bases between the germline ends. The CDR3 extends over 14 amino acids. The V gene's germline CDR1 is SNHLY and CDR2 FYNNEI. This CDR3 is CARGGPGGNQPQHF. DNA for the CDR3: TGTGCCAGGGGCGGGCCAGGAGGCAATCAGCCCCAGCATTTT.

In this sample, this clonotype turned up many times. The genes are TRBV29-1 and TRBJ1-1; D remains unclear. This CDR3 spans 13 amino acids. The V end lost 0 bases, the J end lost 3 bases, and 8 bases lay between the germline ends. CDR1 and CDR2 (germline): SQVTM, ANQGSEA. This chain's CDR3 is CSVEDGPDTEAFF. The CDR3 bases are TGCAGCGTTGAAGACGGCCCTGACACTGAAGCTTTCTTT.

This clonotype was seen at least ten times. The chain links TRBV24-1 to TRBJ2-2, with a weak D call TRBD1 (6 bases). Germline lookup yields CDR1 KGHDR and CDR2 SFDVKD. V lost 3 bases, J lost 4 bases, and 20 bases lay in between. CDR3 length equals 18 residues. In nucleotides, the CDR3 is TGTGCCACCAGTGATACAGGACAGTTTCCCCTAAGCACCGGGGAGCTGTTTTTT. This translates into CATSDTGQFPLSTGELFF.

This clonotype was counted ten times or more. The V call is TRBV7-3, the J call TRBJ2-7, with D possibly TRBD2 on 7 matching bases. The germline V gene has CDR1 SGHTA and CDR2 FQGTGA. This CDR3 has 14 residues. The V end lost 5 bases, the J end lost 6 bases, and 17 bases lay between the germline ends. CDR3 amino acids: CASSPGGKGGEQYF. In DNA, the CDR3 is TGTGCCAGCAGCCCGGGGGGCAAAGGAGGCGAGCAGTACTTC.

This clonotype was recorded at least ten times. V and J are TRBV19 and TRBJ1-5; D gene ambiguous. Germline-derived CDR1 and CDR2 are LNHDA and SQIVND (reference sequence). The CDR3 loop spans 13 amino acids. The germline V and J ends were trimmed by 2 bases and 5 bases, with 7 bases remaining between them. For the CDR3, the DNA is TGTGCCAGTAGTATAACCAGAGATCAGCCCCAGCATTTT. Translating gives CASSITRDQPQHF.

Only a few counts were recorded for this clonotype. The genes are TRBV24-1 and TRBJ1-1; D gene uncertain. V was shortened by 4 bases and J by 4 bases, with 9 bases between the two germline ends. Germline CDR1 and CDR2: KGHDR and SFDVKD. This CDR3 spans 13 amino acids. In DNA, the CDR3 is TGTGCCACCAGTGACCCCGGCGGCACTGAAGCTTTCTTT. Amino acids: CATSDPGGTEAFF.

This rearrangement joins TRBV12-3 or TRBV12-4 to TRBJ1-1, with unresolved D. The CDR3 loop spans 13 amino acids. Between the trimmed V and J ends, which lost 9 bases and 4 bases, there was a span of 15 bases. As DNA, the CDR3 is TGTGCCAGTATACGTACAAGGAGCACTGAAGCTTTCTTT. Its translation is CASIRTRSTEAFF.

This clonotype has at least ten counts. This chain uses TRBV6-1 with TRBJ2-7; D may be TRBD2 (5 bases). Germline V gives CDR1 MNHNS, CDR2 SASEGT. The CDR3 totals 13 residues. V was trimmed by 5 bases and J by 4 bases, leaving 12 bases between them. The CDR3 coding sequence is TGTGCCAGCAGTCCAGGACTCTTGTACGAGCAGTACTTC. Its translation is CASSPGLLYEQYF.

This clonotype was observed many times. The rearrangement links TRBV11-2 to TRBJ1-1; no definite D call. Germline-derived CDR1 and CDR2 are SGHAT and FQNNGV. There are 14 residues in the CDR3. V dropped 4 bases and J dropped 5 bases, with 14 bases sitting between them. The CDR3 bases are TGTGCCAGCAGCTCACCACGGGGAGGGACTGAAGCTTTCTTT. It translates to CASSSPRGGTEAFF.

Regarding this clonotype: One end of the junction varies from germline; a read error may be responsible. The CDR3 coding sequence is TGTGCCAGCAGCAAACAGGGACTCGGGGAGACCCGGTACTTC. It specifies CASSKQGLGETRYF. The rearrangement uses TRBV6-2 or TRBV6-3 and TRBJ2-5, with D perhaps matching TRBD1 or TRBD2 (6 bases each). The CDR3 contains 14 residues. CDR1 MNHEY and CDR2 SVGEGT come from the germline V gene.

This clonotype has a count of ten or more. V usage is TRBV5-1 and J usage is TRBJ1-2; D ambiguous. CDR1 is SGHRS and CDR2 is YFSETQ in the germline V gene. The CDR3 extends over 14 amino acids. V dropped 4 bases and J dropped 6 bases, with 16 bases sitting between them. CDR3 coding DNA: TGCGCCAGCAGCCCCCGGCAGGATGGGGATGGCTACACCTTC. Translating gives CASSPRQDGDGYTF.

This clonotype was seen repeatedly, ten times or more. This sequence joins TRBV2 and TRBJ2-5, with D possibly being TRBD1 (6 bases). The V gene lost 1 base and the J gene lost 2 bases, with 8 bases spanning the gap. The CDR3 runs to 14 residues. Germline loops: CDR1 SNHLY, CDR2 FYNNEI. CDR3 sequence (DNA): TGTGCCAGCAGTGAAGTAAGGGGGCAAGAGACCCAGTACTTC. It yields the protein CASSEVRGQETQYF.